These 13 T cell receptor beta chains share one sample of origin, sequenced in a study of blood T cell repertoires in COVID-19 (dated by TCRdb to between 2020 and 2021). The library was made by the immunoSEQ multiplex PCR assay. TCRdb mirrors the immuneACCESS table, restricted to in-frame sequences. Some clones are absent from its copies; in checked studies, under half trace to an unresolved V gene, and the reason for the others is unknown. Here the sample has 59,000 or so clones; roughly 79% occur a single time. The top ten hold approximately 30% of the sample. Sequencing used peripheral blood. The receptors shown here come from a woman aged 80 or over with active or convalescent COVID-19.

This clone was counted between two and nine times. This chain uses TRBV10-3 with TRBJ1-5; TRBD1 agrees at 9 bases. The CDR3 length is 15 residues. V lost 5 bases, J lost 4 bases, and 6 bases stayed unmatched. The germline gives CDR1 ENHRY, CDR2 SYGVKD. CDR3 protein: CAISPTGGGNQPQHF. For the CDR3, the DNA is TGTGCCATCAGTCCAACAGGGGGCGGGAATCAGCCCCAGCATTTT.

The rearrangement joins TRBV2 to TRBJ2-1; weak D call: TRBD1 (6 bases). CDR1 and CDR2 (germline): SNHLY, FYNNEI. Trimming left V 4 bases short and J 6 bases short, with 16 bases between. CDR3 size: 15 residues. CDR3 sequence reads: CASSGQGTRSNEQFF. The CDR3 DNA reads TGTGCCAGCAGTGGGCAGGGGACGCGGTCCAATGAGCAGTTCTTC. Filled out from reference TRBV2 and TRBJ2-1, the complete variable domain reads EPEVTQTPSHQVTQMGQEVILRCVPISNHLYFYWYRQILGQKVEFLVSFYNNEISEKSEIFDDQFSVERPDGSNFTLKIRSTKLEDSAMYFCASSGQGTRSNEQFFGPGTRLTVL.

The CDR3 spells CASSQDAAEAFF. CDR3 bases: TGTGCCAGCAGCCAAGATGCGGCGGAAGCTTTCTTT. The V and J genes are TRBV3-1 (or the pseudogene TRBV3-2) and TRBJ1-1; D remains ambiguous. CDR1 LGHDT and CDR2 YNNKEL come from the germline V gene (reference sequence). Trimming removed 0 bases at V and 8 bases at J, with 7 bases between. The CDR3 has 12 amino acids.

The rearrangement links TRBV2 to TRBJ2-7, with 8 bases lining up with TRBD1. CDR3 size: 13 residues. J gave up 2 bases and V 7 bases, and 4 bases lay outside the gene matches. Germline values: CDR1 SNHLY, CDR2 FYNNEI. The CDR3 region has the DNA TGTGCCAGCATGAAACAGGGGGCCTACGAGCAGTACTTC. It encodes CASMKQGAYEQYF.

To note about this clone: Other DNA sequences in the sample encode the same CDR3. The V gene is TRBV3-1 (or the pseudogene TRBV3-2), the J gene TRBJ2-2; 11 bases are a match to TRBD2. This CDR3 is 16 amino acids long. The V and J ends lost 4 bases and 5 bases, in that order; junction bases with no gene match: 6. Germline CDR1 reads LGHDT; CDR2 reads YNNKEL (reference sequence). The CDR3 DNA reads TGTGCCAGCAGCCTTGGGACTAGCGGCCCTACCGGGGAGCTGTTTTTT. It is translated as CASSLGTSGPTGELFF.

The chain couples TRBV3-1 (or the pseudogene TRBV3-2) to TRBJ2-1; weak D call: TRBD2 (5 bases). This CDR3 has 13 residues. Between the trimmed V and J ends, which lost 2 bases and 7 bases, there was a span of 9 bases. CDR1 and CDR2 (germline): LGHDT, YNNKEL (reference sequence). DNA for the CDR3: TGTGCCAGCAGCCAAATGAGCGGTAATGAGCAGTTCTTC. This sequence encodes CASSQMSGNEQFF.

V usage is TRBV18 and J usage is TRBJ2-1, with D perhaps TRBD2 (5 bases). Germline assignment: CDR1 KGHSH and CDR2 LQKENI. The CDR3 is made up of 18 amino acids. V lost 4 bases and J 4 bases, leaving 23 bases between the germline ends. In DNA form, the CDR3 reads TGTGCCAGCTCACGACTACGGGTGAACAGAACGGGTTACAATGAGCAGTTCTTC. Amino acid sequence: CASSRLRVNRTGYNEQFF.

The rearrangement uses TRBV11-2 and TRBJ2-7; unclear D gene. V was shortened by 5 bases and J by 6 bases, with 11 bases between the two germline ends. The CDR3 has 12 amino acids. The germline V gene encodes CDR1 SGHAT and CDR2 FQNNGV. As DNA, the CDR3 is TGTGCCAGCAGCCAAGCCCTCTCCGAGCAGTACTTC. Its protein product is CASSQALSEQYF.

The chain couples TRBV7-9 to TRBJ2-3; D perhaps matches TRBD1 (6 bases). Germline V gives CDR1 SEHNR, CDR2 FQNEAQ (reference sequence). This CDR3 region has 15 residues. Trimming removed 10 bases at V and 0 bases at J, with 17 bases between. CDR3 residues: CATERFQGSTDTQYF. The CDR3 DNA reads TGTGCCACCGAACGTTTTCAGGGGAGCACAGATACGCAGTATTTT.

This clone has only one observation. The CDR3 DNA reads TGTGCCAGCAGTGTGGTAGCGACCGGGGAGCTGTTTTTT. It specifies CASSVVATGELFF. V is TRBV2 and J is TRBJ2-2; possible D gene TRBD2, 5 bases. CDR3 length equals 13 residues. V was clipped by 4 bases and J by 5 bases, with 8 bases between them. The germline V gene encodes CDR1 SNHLY and CDR2 FYNNEI.

The chain recombines TRBV10-3 with TRBJ1-4, with 7 bases matching TRBD1. The V gene's germline CDR1 is ENHRY and CDR2 SYGVKD. The CDR3 sequence is 14 residues long. Trimming at V came to 5 bases and at J to 8 bases, leaving 8 bases not matched to a gene. CDR3 protein: CAISKQGSGEKLFF. DNA for the CDR3: TGTGCCATCAGTAAACAGGGGAGTGGAGAAAAACTGTTTTTT.

V is TRBV5-8 and J is TRBJ1-1; D is perhaps TRBD1 (5 bases). V was shortened by 4 bases and J by 0 bases, with 13 bases between the two germline ends. CDR3 length equals 15 residues. Germline-derived CDR1 and CDR2 are SGHTS and YDEGEE. In DNA, the CDR3 is TGTGCCAGCAGCCTTCCTATGACAGTGAACACTGAAGCTTTCTTT. It codes for CASSLPMTVNTEAFF.

This clone was seen only a few times. The chain carries TRBV24-1 and TRBJ2-2; D gene unclear. V was pared by 2 bases and J by 4 bases, with 7 bases between. Germline loops: CDR1 KGHDR, CDR2 SFDVKD. This CDR3 comprises 14 residues. The CDR3 nucleotides are TGTGCCACCAGTGATTCGGGTCTCACCGGGGAGCTGTTTTTT. Translated: CATSDSGLTGELFF.